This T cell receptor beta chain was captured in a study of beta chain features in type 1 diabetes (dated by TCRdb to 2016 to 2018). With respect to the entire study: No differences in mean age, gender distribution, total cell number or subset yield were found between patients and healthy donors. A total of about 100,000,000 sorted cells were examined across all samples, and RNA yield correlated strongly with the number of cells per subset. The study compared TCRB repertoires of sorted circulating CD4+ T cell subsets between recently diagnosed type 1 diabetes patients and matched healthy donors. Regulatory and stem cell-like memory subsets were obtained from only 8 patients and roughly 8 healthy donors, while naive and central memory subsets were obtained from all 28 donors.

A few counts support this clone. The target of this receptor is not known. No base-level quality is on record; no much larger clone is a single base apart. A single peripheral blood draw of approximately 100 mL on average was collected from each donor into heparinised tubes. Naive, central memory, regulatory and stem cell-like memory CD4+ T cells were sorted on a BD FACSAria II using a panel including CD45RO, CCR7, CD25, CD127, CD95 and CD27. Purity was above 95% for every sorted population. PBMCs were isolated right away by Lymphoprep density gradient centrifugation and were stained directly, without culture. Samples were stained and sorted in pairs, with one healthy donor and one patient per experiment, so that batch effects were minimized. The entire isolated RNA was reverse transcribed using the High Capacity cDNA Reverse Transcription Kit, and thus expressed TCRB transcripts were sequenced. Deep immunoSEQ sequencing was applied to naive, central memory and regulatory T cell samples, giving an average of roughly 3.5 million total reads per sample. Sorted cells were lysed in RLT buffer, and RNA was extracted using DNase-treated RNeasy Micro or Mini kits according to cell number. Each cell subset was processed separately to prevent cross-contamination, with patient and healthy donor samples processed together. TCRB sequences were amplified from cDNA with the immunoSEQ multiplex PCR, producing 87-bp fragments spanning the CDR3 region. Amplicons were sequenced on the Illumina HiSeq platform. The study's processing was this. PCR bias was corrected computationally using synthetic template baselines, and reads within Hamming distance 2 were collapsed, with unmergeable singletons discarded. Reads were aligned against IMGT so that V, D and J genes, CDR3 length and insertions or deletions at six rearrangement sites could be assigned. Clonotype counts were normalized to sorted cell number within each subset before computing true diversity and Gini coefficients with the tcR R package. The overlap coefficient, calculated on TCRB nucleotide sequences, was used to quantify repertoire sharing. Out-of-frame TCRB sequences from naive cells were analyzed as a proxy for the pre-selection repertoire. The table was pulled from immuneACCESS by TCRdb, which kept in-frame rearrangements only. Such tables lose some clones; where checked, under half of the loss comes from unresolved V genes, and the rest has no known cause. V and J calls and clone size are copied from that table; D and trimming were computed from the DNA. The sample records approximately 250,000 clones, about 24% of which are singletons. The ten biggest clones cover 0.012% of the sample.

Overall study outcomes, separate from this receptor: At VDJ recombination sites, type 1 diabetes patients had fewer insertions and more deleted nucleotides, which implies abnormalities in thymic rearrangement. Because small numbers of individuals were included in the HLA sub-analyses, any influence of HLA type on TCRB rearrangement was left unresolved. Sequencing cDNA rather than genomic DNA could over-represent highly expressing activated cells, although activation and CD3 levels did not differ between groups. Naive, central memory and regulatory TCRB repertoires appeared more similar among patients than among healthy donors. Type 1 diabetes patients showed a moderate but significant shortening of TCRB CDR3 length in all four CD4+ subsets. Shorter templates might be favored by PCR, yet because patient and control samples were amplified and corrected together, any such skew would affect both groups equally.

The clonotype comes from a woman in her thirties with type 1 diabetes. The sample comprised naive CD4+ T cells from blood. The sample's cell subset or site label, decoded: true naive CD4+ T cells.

This receptor carries the CDR3 CASSYSTFQETQYF. Read as DNA, the sequence is TGTGCCAGCAGTTACTCGACATTCCAAGAGACCCAGTACTTC. The chain employs TRBV6-5 and TRBJ2-5, with the D segment identity uncertain. CDR1 and CDR2 were assigned from the germline V gene as MNHEY and SVGAGI. Inclusive of the bounding cysteine and phenylalanine, the CDR3 is 14 residues long. This entry keeps only the CDR3 DNA: 42 bases, framed from base 1. V drops 0 bases and J drops 1 base, leaving 6 bases in between.